One and the same sample provided the 10 T cell receptor beta chains below, sequenced in a study of shared clonotypes between healthy human individuals. Cells designated naive CD8 were CD45RO-negative and were positively selected for CCR7, with terminally differentiated effector memory CD45RA+ cells excluded. Sequenced by immunoSEQ multiplex PCR; TCRdb stores in-frame clones only, minus some. Altogether some 2 million clones are present, approximately 94% being singletons, with the ten largest covering about 1.1%. Material for sequencing was naive CD8+ T cells sorted from blood. Receptors were obtained from a young man in good health.

About this clone: Other DNA sequences in the same sample also yield this CDR3. The V call is TRBV7-9, the J call TRBJ2-7, with 11 bases lining up with TRBD2. Germline V CDR1 and CDR2: SEHNR, FQNEAQ (reference sequence). V was pared by 1 base and J by 6 bases, with 2 bases of the junction left unmatched. This CDR3 is built from 14 residues. CDR3 in amino acids: CASSLVLAGGEQYF. CDR3 DNA sequence: TGTGCCAGCAGCTTAGTCCTAGCGGGAGGCGAGCAGTACTTC.

This sequence joins TRBV2 and TRBJ1-1; 7 positions agree with TRBD1. Per germline, CDR1 SNHLY and CDR2 FYNNEI. V was clipped by 8 bases and J by 7 bases; unmatched bases: 10. CDR3 length: 13 amino acids. CDR3: CASLDRERDEAFF. Here the CDR3 DNA reads TGTGCCAGCCTCGACAGGGAGCGTGATGAAGCTTTCTTT.

The chain recombines TRBV7-9 with TRBJ2-7, with 13 bases aligning to TRBD2. J gave up 6 bases and V 5 bases, and 7 bases lay outside the gene matches. This CDR3 has 15 amino acids. CDR1 and CDR2 (germline): SEHNR, FQNEAQ (reference sequence). CDR3 sequence reads: CASSDSTSGRFEQYF. The CDR3 DNA follows: TGTGCCAGCAGCGACTCGACTAGCGGGAGGTTCGAGCAGTACTTC.

The chain joins TRBV7-2 to TRBJ2-7; 10 positions agree with TRBD2. This CDR3 spans 14 amino acids. Germline V gives CDR1 SGHTA, CDR2 FQGNSA. With V trimmed by 5 bases and J by 5 bases, 6 bases remained unmatched. CDR3: CASSQRGLANEQYF. The CDR3 DNA reads as TGTGCCAGCAGCCAACGGGGACTAGCGAACGAGCAGTACTTC.

V gene TRBV2 combines with J gene TRBJ1-4; weak D call: TRBD1 (5 bases). From germline, CDR1 is SNHLY and CDR2 FYNNEI. V was pared by 6 bases and J by 8 bases, with 22 bases between. The CDR3 spans 16 residues. CDR3 loop: CASREPPWGLMEKLFF. The CDR3 coding sequence is TGTGCCAGCAGGGAACCCCCGTGGGGCTTGATGGAAAAACTGTTTTTT. Together with reference TRBV2 and TRBJ1-4, the CDR3 gives the full variable domain: EPEVTQTPSHQVTQMGQEVILRCVPISNHLYFYWYRQILGQKVEFLVSFYNNEISEKSEIFDDQFSVERPDGSNFTLKIRSTKLEDSAMYFCASREPPWGLMEKLFFGSGTQLSVL.

The chain is built from TRBV28 and TRBJ1-2; tentative D call: TRBD1 (6 bases). Germline V gene data show CDR1 as MDHEN and CDR2 as SYDVKM. The V end lost 5 bases, the J end lost 7 bases, and 20 bases lay between the germline ends. The CDR3 length is 15 residues. The CDR3 nucleotides read TGTGCCAGCAGTCGGCTGAACACAGGGTCGGCTGGCTACACCTTC. This codes for CASSRLNTGSAGYTF.

The genes are TRBV2 and TRBJ1-1; perhaps TRBD1 as D (5 bases). This CDR3 has 11 amino acids. Trimming shortened V by 4 bases and J by 11 bases, and 11 bases separated the two germline ends. Germline V gene data show CDR1 as SNHLY and CDR2 as FYNNEI. The CDR3 spells CASSGGSRAFF. CDR3 DNA: TGTGCCAGCAGTGGGGGCTCGCGGGCTTTCTTT.

Turning to this clone: The sample contains more than one DNA sequence encoding this CDR3. V gene TRBV27 combines with J gene TRBJ2-1; the D is unclear. This CDR3 contains 12 residues. With 3 bases removed from V and 7 bases from J, the gap between germline ends came to 7 bases. CDR1 and CDR2 (germline): MNHEY, SMNVEV (reference sequence). CDR3 in DNA: TGTGCCAGCAGTTTTTTAGGGAATGAGCAGTTCTTC. Encoded protein: CASSFLGNEQFF.

This chain links TRBV27 with TRBJ2-2, with TRBD1 as a possible D gene (6 bases). Germline assignment: CDR1 MNHEY and CDR2 SMNVEV (reference sequence). CDR3 length: 18 amino acids. V gave up 1 base and J gave up 4 bases, with 19 bases separating them. The CDR3 spells CASSLLRVEGVGTGELFF. CDR3 sequence (DNA): TGTGCCAGCAGTTTATTAAGGGTAGAGGGGGTGGGCACCGGGGAGCTGTTTTTT.

The J gene is TRBJ1-5, the V gene TRBV4-1; D ambiguous. The CDR3 is 15 amino acids. Between the trimmed V and J ends, which lost 1 base and 4 bases, there was a span of 11 bases. CDR1 and CDR2 (germline): MGHRA, YSYEKL. CDR3 nucleotides: TGCGCCAGCAGCCAAGGGCTGGGATTGAATCAGCCCCAGCATTTT. Translation: CASSQGLGLNQPQHF.